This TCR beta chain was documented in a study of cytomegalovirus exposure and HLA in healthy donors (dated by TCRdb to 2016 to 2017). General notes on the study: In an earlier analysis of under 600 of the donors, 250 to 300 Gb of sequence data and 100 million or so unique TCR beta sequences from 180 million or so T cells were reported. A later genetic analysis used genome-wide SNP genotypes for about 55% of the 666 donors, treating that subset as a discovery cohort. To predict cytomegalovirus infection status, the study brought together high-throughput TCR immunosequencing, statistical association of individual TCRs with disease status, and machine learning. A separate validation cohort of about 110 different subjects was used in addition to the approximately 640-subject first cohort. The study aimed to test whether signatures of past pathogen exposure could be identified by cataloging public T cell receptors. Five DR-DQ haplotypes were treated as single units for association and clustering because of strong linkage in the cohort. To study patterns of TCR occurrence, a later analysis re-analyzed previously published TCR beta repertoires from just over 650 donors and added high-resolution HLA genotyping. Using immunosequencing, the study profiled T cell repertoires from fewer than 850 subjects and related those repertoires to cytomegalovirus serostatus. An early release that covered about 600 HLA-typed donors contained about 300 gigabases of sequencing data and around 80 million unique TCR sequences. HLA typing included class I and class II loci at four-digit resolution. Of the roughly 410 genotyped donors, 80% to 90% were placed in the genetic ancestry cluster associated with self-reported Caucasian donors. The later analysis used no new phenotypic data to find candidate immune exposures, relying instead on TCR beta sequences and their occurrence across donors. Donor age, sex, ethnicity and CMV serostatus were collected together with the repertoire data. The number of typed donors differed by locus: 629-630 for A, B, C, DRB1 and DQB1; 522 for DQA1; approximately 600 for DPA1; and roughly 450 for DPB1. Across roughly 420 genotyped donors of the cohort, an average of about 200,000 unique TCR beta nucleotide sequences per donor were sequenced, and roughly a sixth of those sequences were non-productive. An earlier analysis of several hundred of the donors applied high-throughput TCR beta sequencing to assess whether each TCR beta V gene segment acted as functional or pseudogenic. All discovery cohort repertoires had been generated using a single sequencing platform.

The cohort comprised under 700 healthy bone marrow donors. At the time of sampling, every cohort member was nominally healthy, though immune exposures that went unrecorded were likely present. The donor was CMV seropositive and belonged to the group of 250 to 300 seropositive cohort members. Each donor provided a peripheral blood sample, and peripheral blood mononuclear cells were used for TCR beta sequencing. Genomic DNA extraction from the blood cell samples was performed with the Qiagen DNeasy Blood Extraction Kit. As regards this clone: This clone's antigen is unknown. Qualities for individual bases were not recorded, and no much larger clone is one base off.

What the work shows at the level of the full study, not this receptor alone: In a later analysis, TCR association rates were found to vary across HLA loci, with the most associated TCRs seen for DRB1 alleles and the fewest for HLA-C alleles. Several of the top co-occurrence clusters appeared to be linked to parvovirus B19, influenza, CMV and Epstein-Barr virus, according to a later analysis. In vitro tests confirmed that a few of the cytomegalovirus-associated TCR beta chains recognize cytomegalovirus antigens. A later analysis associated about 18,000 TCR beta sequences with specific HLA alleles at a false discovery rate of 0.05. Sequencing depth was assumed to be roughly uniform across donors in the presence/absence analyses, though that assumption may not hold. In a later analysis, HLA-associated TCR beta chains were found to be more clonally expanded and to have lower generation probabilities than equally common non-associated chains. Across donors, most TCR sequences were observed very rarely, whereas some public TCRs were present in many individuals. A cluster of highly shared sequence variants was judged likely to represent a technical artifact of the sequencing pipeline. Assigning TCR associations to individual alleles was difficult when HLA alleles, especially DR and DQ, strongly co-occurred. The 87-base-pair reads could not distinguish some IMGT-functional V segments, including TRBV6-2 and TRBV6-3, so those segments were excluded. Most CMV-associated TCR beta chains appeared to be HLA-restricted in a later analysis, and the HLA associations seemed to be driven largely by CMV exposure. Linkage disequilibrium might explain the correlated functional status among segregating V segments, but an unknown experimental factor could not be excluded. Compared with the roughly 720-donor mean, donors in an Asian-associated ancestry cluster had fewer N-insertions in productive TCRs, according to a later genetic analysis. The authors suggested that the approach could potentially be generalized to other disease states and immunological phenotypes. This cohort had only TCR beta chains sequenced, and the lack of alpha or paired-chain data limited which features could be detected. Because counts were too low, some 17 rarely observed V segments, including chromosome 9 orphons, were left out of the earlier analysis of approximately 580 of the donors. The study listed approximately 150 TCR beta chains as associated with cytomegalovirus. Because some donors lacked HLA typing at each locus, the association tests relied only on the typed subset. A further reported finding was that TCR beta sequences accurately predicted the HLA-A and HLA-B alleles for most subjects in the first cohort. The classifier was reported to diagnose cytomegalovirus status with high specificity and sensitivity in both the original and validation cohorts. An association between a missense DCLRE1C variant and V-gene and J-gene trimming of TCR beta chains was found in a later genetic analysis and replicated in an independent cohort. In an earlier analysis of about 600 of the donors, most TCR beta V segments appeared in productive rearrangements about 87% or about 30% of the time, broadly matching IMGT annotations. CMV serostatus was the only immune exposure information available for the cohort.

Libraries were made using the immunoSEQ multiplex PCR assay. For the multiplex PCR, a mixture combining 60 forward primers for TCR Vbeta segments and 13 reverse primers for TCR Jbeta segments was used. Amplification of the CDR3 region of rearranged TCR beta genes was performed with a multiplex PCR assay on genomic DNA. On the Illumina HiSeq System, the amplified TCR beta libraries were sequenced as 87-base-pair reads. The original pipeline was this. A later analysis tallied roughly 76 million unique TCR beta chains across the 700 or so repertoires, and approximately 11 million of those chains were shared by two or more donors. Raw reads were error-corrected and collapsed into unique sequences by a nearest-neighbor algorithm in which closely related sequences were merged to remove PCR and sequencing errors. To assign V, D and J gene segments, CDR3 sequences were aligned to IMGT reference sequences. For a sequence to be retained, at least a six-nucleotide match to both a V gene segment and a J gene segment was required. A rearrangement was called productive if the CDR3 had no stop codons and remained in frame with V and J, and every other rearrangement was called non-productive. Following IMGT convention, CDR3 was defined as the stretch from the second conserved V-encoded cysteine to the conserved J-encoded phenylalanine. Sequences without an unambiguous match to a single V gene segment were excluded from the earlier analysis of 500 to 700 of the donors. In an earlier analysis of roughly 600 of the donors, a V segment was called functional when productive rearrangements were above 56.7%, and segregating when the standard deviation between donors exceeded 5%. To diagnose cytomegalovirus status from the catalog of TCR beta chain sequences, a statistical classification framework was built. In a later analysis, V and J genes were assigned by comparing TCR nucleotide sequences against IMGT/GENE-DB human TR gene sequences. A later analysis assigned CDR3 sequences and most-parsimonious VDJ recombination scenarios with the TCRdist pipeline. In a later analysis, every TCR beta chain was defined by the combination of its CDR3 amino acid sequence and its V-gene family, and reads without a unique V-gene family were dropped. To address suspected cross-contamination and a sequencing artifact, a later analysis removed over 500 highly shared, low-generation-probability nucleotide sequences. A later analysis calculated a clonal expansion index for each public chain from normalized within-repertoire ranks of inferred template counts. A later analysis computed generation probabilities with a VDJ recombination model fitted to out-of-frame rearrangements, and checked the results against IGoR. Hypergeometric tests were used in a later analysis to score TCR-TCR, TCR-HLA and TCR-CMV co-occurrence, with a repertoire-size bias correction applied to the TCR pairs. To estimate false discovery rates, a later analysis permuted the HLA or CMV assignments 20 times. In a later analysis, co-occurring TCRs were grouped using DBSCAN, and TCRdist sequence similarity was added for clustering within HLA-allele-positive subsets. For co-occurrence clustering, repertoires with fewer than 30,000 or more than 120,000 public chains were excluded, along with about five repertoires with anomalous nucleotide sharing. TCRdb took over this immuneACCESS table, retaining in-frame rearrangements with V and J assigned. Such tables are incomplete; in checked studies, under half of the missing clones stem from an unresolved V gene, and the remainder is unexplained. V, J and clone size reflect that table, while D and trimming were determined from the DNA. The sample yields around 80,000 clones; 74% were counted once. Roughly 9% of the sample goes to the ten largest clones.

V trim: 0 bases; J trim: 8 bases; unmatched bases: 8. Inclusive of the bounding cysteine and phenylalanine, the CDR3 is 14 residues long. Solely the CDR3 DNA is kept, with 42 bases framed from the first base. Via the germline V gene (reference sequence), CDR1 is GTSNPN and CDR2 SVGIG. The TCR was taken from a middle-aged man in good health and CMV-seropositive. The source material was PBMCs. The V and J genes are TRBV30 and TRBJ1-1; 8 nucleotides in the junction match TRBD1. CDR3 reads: CAWSVPGTGREAFF. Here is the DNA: TGTGCCTGGAGTGTCCCGGGGACAGGTCGCGAAGCTTTCTTT.